The clone carrying this TCR beta chain was recorded many times. Antigen specificity is unknown. These data come from a study of glioma-infiltrating T cells. CDR1 and CDR2 from the germline V gene are MNHEY and SMNVEV (reference sequence). V was clipped by 5 bases and J by 1 base, with 14 bases between them. The length of the CDR3 is 15 residues. TCR alpha and beta CDR3 regions were amplified from RNA using iRepertoire nested multiplex PCR. Input was roughly 95-450 ng of tissue mRNA or PBMC total RNA. TCRdb ran MiXCR on the multiplex PCR reads and lists one entry per CDR3 protein. This sample has some 160,000 distinct CDR3 sequences; around 40% occur once, and the top ten carry 5.2%. Overall study results and limits: Non-neoplastic patients had below-expected tissue-blood divergence, while all gliomas exceeded expectation. Very few CDR3 sequences were shared between tissue and blood.

The rearrangement links TRBV27 to TRBJ1-1, with D tentatively TRBD1 (5 bases). Input material: glioma tissue, nonneoplastic brain tissue, or PBMCs (not recorded which). This TCR came from a human donor with low-grade glioma or glioblastoma, undergoing nonglioma brain surgery, or in good health (not recorded which). The CDR3 loop is CASSDSFGANTEAFF. DNA of the CDR3: TGTGCCAGCAGTGACTCTTTTGGGGCGAACACTGAAGCTTTCTTT.